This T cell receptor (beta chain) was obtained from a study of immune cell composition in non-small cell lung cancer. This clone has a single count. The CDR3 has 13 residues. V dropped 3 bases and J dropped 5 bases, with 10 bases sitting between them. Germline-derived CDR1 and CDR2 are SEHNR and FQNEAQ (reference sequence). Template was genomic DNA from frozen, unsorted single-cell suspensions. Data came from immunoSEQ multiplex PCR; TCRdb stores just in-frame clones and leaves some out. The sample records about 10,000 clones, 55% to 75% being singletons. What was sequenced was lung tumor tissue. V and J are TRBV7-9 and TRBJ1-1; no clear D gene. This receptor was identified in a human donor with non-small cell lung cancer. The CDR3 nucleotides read TGTGCCAGCAGCTTTGCGGCTGAGACTGAAGCTTTCTTT. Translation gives CASSFAAETEAFF.